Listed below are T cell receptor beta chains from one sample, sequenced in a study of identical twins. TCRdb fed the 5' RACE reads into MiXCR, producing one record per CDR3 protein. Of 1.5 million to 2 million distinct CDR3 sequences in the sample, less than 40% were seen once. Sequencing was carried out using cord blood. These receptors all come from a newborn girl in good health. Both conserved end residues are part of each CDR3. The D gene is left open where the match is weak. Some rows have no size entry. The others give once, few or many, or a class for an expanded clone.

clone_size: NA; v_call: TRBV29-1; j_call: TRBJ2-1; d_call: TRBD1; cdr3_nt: TGCAGCGTTGCCCGGGACAGAACTTACAATGAGCAGTTCTTC; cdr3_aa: CSVARDRTYNEQFF
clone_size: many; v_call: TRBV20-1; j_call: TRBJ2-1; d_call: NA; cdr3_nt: TGCAGTGCTCCCACCAAGGGCAGGTGGTGGTACAATGAGCAGTTCTTC; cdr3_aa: CSAPTKGRWWYNEQFF
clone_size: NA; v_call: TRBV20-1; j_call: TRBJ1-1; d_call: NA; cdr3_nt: TGCAGTGCTAGAGATGTCTTCAGGGACCCCAACACTGAAGCTTTCTTT; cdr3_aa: CSARDVFRDPNTEAFF
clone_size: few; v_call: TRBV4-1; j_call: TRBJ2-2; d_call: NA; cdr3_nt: TGCGCCAGCAGCCAAGTAGGGGCGAACACCGGGGAGCTGTTTTTT; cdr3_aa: CASSQVGANTGELFF
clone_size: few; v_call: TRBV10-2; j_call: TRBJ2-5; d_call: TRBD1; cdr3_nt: TGCGCCAGCAGCCACCGAGACAGGGCGCAAGAGACCCAGTACTTC; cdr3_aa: CASSHRDRAQETQYF
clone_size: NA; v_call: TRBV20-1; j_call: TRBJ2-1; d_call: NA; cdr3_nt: TGCAGTGCTACCGGACTCAGCTCCTACAATGAGCAGTTCTTC; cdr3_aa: CSATGLSSYNEQFF
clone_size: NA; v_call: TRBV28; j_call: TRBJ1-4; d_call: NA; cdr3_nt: TGTGCCAGCAGTGGGGCAGGGACTAATGAAAAACTGTTTTTT; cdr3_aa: CASSGAGTNEKLFF
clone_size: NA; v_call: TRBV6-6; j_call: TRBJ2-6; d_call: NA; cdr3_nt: TGTGCCAGCAGACAGGGTACTGGGGCCAACGTCCTGACTTTC; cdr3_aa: CASRQGTGANVLTF
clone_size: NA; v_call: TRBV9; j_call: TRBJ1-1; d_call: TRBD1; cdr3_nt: TGTGCCAGCAGCGCAACAGGGGCTGGGAACACTGAAGCTTTCTTT; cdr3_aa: CASSATGAGNTEAFF
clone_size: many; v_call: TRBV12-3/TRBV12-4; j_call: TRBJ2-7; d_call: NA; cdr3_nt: TGTGCCAGCAGTTTAGCGCTGACCGGGAGTATCTACGAGCAGTACTTC; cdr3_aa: CASSLALTGSIYEQYF
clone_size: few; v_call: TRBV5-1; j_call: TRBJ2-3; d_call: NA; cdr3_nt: TGCGCCAGCAGCGTACCCTCGGGAGATACGCAGTATTTT; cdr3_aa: CASSVPSGDTQYF
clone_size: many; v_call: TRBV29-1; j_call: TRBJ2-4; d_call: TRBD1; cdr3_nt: TGCAGCGTAACAAACCGGGACAGGTCCAAAAACATTCAGTACTTC; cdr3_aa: CSVTNRDRSKNIQYF
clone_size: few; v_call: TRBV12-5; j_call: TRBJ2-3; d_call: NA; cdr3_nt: TGTGCTAGTGGTTCTGTCGGCTGGAACCAGTATTTT; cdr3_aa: CASGSVGWNQYF
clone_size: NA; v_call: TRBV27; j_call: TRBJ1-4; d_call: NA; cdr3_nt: TGTGCCAGCAGGCCCATGCGGGGTGGTAATGAAAAACTGTTTTTT; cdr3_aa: CASRPMRGGNEKLFF
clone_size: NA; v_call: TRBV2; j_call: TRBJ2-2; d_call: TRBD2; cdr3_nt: TGTGCCAGCGGACGGGGGGTGGGCGGGGAGCTGTTTTTT; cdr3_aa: CASGRGVGGELFF
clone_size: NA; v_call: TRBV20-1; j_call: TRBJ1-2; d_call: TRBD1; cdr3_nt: TGCAGTGCTAGAGAGGCCGGGACAGGGTATCACTATGGCTACACCTTC; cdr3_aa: CSAREAGTGYHYGYTF
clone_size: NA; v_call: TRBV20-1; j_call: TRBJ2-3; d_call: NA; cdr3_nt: TGCAGTGCTAAGGGACAAACGGGCACAGATACGCAGTATTTT; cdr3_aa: CSAKGQTGTDTQYF
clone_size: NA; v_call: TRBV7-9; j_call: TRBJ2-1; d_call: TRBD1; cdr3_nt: TGTGCCAGCAGCTTAGAGGGACAGGGATGGGCCAATGAGCAGTTCTTC; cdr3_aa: CASSLEGQGWANEQFF
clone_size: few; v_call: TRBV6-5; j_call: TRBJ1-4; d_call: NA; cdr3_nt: TGTGCCAGCAGTTACCGACGCTCCCAAACAGGGGAAAAACTGTTTTTT; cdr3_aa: CASSYRRSQTGEKLFF
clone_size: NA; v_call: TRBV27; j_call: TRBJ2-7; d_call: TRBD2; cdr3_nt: TGTGCCAGCAGCTGGCGGGAGTTTCACTACGAGCAGTACTTC; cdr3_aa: CASSWREFHYEQYF
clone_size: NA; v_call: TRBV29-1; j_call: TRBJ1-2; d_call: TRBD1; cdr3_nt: TGCAGCGCTACGACAGGGATGAACTATGGCCACACCTTC; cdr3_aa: CSATTGMNYGHTF
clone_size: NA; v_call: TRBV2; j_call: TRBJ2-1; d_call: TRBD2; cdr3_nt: TGTGCCAGCAGGGCAAGGACTAGCGGGAGCAATGAGCAGTTCTTC; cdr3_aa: CASRARTSGSNEQFF
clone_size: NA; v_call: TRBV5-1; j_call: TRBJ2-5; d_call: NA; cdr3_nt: TGCGCCAGCAGCTTGGCCGTGGCTCAAGAGACCCAGTACTTC; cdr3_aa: CASSLAVAQETQYF
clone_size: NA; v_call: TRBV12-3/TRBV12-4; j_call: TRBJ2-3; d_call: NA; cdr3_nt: TGTGCCAGCAGTTTAAGCCTAATCACAGATACGCAGTATTTT; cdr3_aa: CASSLSLITDTQYF
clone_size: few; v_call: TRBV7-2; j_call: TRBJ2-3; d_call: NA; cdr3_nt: TGTGCCAGCAGCTATATCTCCGATACGCAGTATTTT; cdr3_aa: CASSYISDTQYF
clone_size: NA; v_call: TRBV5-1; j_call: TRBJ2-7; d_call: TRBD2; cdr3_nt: TGCGCCAGCTCCCTTAGCGGGGCTAACTCGTACGAGCAGTACTTC; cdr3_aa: CASSLSGANSYEQYF
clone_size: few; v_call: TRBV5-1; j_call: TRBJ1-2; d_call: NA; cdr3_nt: TGCGCCAGCAGCTTGGCACCAGGGGATGGCTACACCTTC; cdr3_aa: CASSLAPGDGYTF
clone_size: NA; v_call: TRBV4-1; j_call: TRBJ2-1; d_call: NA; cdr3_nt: TGCGCCAGCAGCCAAGTAGGCGGGGTTCGGTTCTTC; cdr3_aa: CASSQVGGVRFF
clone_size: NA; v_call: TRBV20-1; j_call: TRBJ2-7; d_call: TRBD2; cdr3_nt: TGCAGTGCTAGAATCTGGACGGGACTAGCGGGAGAAATGTACGAGCAGTACTTC; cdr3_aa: CSARIWTGLAGEMYEQYF
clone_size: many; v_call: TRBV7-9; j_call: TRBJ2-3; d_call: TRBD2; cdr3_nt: TGTGCCAGCAGTTACGGGACTAGCGGGAGCACAGATACGCAGTATTTT; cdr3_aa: CASSYGTSGSTDTQYF
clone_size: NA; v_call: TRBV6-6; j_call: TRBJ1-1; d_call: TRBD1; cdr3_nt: TGTGCCAGCAGTTACCAGACAGGGTTGAACACTGAAGCTTTCTTT; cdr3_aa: CASSYQTGLNTEAFF
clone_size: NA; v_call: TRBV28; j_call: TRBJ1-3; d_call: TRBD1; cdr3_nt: TGTGCCAGCAGTTACGACCGGGACAGGGCATTATTTTACTCTGGAAACACCATATATTTT; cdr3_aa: CASSYDRDRALFYSGNTIYF
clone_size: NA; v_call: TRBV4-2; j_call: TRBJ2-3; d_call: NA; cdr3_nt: TGTGCCAGCAGCCGAAATGGGGCATCTAGCACAGATACGCAGTATTTT; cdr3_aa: CASSRNGASSTDTQYF
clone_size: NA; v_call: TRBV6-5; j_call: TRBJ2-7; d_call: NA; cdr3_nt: TGTGCCAGCAGTGCCATTGTGGGTTCCTACGAGCAGTACTTC; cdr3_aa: CASSAIVGSYEQYF
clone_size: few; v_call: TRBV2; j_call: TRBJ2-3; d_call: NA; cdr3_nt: TGTGCCAGCGTCACCTCTCAGGGGCAGTATTTT; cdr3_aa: CASVTSQGQYF
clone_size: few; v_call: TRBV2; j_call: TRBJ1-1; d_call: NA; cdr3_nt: TGTGCCGGAGAGGGGCTGGTGAACACTGAAGCTTTCTTT; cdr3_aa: CAGEGLVNTEAFF
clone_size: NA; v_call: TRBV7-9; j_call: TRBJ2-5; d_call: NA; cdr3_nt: TGTGCCAGCAGTTTTTTAAAACAGGGCGCAGAGACCCAGTACTTC; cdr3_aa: CASSFLKQGAETQYF
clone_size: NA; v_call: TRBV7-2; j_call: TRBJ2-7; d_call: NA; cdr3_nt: TGTGCCAGCAGCTTAGAGGGCGGACGATCCTACGAGCAGTACTTC; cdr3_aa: CASSLEGGRSYEQYF
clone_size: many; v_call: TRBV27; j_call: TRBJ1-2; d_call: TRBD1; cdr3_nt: TGTGCCAGCAGTTTACGGGCAGGGGGCTACTATGGCTACACCTTC; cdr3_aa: CASSLRAGGYYGYTF
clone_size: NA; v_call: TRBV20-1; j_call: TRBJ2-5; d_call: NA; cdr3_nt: TGCAGTGCTCAAAGAGGGGGAGTAGGGGAGACCCAGTACTTC; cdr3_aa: CSAQRGGVGETQYF
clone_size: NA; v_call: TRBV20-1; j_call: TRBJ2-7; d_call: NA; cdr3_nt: TGCAGTGCTAGCTCGGGGCCCACCTACGAGCAGTACTTC; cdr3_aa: CSASSGPTYEQYF
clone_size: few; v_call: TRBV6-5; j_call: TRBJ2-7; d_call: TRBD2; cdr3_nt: TGTGCCAGCAGTTACTCGAAGACTAGCGGGACCTACGAGCAGTACTTC; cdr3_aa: CASSYSKTSGTYEQYF
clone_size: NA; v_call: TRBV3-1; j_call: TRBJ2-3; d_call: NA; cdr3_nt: TGTGCCAGCAGCCAAGAAAGGCTAGCCTGGCAGTATTTT; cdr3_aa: CASSQERLAWQYF
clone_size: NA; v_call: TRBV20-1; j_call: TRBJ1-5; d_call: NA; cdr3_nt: TGCAGTGCTAGAGAAGGCAGGTTGGGGCTCAATCAGCCCCAGCATTTT; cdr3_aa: CSAREGRLGLNQPQHF
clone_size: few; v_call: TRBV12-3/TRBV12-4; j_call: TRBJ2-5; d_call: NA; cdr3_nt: TGTGCCAGCAGCCCCACGAACAGCTTCCAAGAGACCCAGTACTTC; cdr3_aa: CASSPTNSFQETQYF
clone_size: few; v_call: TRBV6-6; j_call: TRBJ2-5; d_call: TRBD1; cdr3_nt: TGTGCCAGCAGTTACTCCGGACAGGGCTCTGGTGAGCAGTACTTC; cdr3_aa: CASSYSGQGSGEQYF
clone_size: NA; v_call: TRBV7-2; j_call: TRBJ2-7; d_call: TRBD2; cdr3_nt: TGTGCCAGCAGAAGACTAGCGGGGGCTATGTACGAGCAGTACTTC; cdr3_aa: CASRRLAGAMYEQYF
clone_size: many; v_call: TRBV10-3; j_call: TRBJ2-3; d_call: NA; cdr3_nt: TGTGCCATCAGTGAGGCGGGGACAGATACGCAGTATTTT; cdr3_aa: CAISEAGTDTQYF
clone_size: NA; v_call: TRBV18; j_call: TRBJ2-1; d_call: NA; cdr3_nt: TGTGCCAGCTCGCCGGGGCCGGCGGGCGCGCTTCTCTACAATGAGCAGTTCTTC; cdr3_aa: CASSPGPAGALLYNEQFF
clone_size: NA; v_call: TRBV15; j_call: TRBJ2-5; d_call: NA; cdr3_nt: TGTGCCACCAGCAGAGCGCTTTGGGGAGAGACCCAGTACTTC; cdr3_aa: CATSRALWGETQYF
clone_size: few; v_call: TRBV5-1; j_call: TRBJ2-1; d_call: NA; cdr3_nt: TGCGCCAGCAGCTTCGACAGGGAGGGTGAGCAGTTCTTC; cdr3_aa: CASSFDREGEQFF